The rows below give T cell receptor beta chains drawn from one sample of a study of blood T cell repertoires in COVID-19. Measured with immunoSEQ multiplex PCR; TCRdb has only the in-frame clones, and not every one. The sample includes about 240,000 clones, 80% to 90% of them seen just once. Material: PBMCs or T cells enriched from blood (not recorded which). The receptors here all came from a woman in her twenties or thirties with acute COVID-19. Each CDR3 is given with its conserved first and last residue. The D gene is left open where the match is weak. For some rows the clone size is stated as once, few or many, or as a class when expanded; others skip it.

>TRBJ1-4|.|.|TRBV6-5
TGTGCCAGCATGGGACAAACCTCAACTAATGAAAAACTGTTTTTT
CASMGQTSTNEKLFF
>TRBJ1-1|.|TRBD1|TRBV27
TGTGCCAGCAGTTTAGGTGGCAGGGGGGACACTGAAGCTTTCTTT
CASSLGGRGDTEAFF
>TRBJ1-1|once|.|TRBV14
TGTGCCAGCAGACTTGGGGGGGGCGTCACTGAAGCTTTCTTT
CASRLGGGVTEAFF
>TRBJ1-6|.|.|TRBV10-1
TGCGCCAGCAGCACAGTGAAGAATTCACCCCTCCACTTT
CASSTVKNSPLHF
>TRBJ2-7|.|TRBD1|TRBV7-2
TGTGCCAGCAGCTTAATGCGGGACAGGGCCTACGAGCAGTACTTC
CASSLMRDRAYEQYF
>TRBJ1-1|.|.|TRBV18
TGTGCCAGCTCAGGGGGCCGTACTGAAGCTTTCTTT
CASSGGRTEAFF
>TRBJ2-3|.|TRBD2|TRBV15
TGTGCCACCAGCTTAATGGGAGGGGATACGCAGTATTTT
CATSLMGGDTQYF
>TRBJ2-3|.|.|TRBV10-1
TGCGCCAGCAGTGAGTCTCCAGCGGTTAGCACAGATACGCAGTATTTT
CASSESPAVSTDTQYF
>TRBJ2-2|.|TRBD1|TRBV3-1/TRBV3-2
TGTGCCAGCAGCCAAGTAAGGGGGCCCAACACCGGGGAGCTGTTTTTT
CASSQVRGPNTGELFF
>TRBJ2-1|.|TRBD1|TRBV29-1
TGCAGCGTTGACGACAGGGGTGGTAATGAGCAGTTCTTC
CSVDDRGGNEQFF
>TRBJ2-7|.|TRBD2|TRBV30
TGTGCCTGGAGTGTACTAACGGGGGGCGAGCAGTACTTC
CAWSVLTGGEQYF
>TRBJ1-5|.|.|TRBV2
TGTGCCAGCACTCGAGAGACAGACAATCAGCCCCAGCATTTT
CASTRETDNQPQHF
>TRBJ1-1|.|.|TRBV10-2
TGCGCCAGCAGCCAGATCGAGGGCGAAGCTTTCTTT
CASSQIEGEAFF
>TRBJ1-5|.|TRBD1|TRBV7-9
TGTGCCAGCAGTCCCGGGACAGGGGGCGTCGGTCAGCCCCAGCATTTT
CASSPGTGGVGQPQHF
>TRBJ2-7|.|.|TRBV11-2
TGTGCCAGCAGCTTACACAGAGTCTACGAGCAGTACTTC
CASSLHRVYEQYF
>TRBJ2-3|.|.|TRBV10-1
TGCGCCAGCAGTGGCACACAGGGAGCAGATACGCAGTATTTT
CASSGTQGADTQYF
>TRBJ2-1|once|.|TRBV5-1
TGCGCCAGCAGCTTGGATAGAACAGAGGGTGAGCAGTTCTTC
CASSLDRTEGEQFF
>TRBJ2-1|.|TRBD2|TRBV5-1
TGCGCCAGCAGCTTTAGCGGGGGGCCTTACAATGAGCAGTTCTTC
CASSFSGGPYNEQFF
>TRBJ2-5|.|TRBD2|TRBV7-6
TGTGCCAGCAGCTCTCGGACTAGCGGGGGGACGTACCAAGAGACCCAGTACTTC
CASSSRTSGGTYQETQYF
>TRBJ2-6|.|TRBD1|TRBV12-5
TGTGCTAGTGGTTTACAGGGGTCCCTCTCTGGGGCCAACGTCCTGACTTTC
CASGLQGSLSGANVLTF
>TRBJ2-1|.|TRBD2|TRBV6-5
TGTGCCAGCGGGACTAGGTTAAACAATGAGCAGTTCTTC
CASGTRLNNEQFF
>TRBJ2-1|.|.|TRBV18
TGTGCCAGCTCATTCGAGAGGGATGAGCAGTTCTTC
CASSFERDEQFF
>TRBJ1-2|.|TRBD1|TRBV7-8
TGTGCCAGCAGCCGTGGGACAGGGGTTCATGGCTACACCTTC
CASSRGTGVHGYTF
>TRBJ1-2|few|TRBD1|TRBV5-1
TGCGCCAGCAGCGGGACAGGGCCCTATGGCTACACCTTC
CASSGTGPYGYTF
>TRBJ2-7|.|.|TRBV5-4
TGTGCCAGCAGCCGAACAGGGTTTCCCGTTTCCTACGAGCAGTACTTC
CASSRTGFPVSYEQYF
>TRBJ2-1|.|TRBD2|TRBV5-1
TGCGCCAGCAGCCCGGGGCGGGGGGCATCCTACAATGAGCAGTTCTTC
CASSPGRGASYNEQFF
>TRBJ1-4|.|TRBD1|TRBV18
TGTGCCAGCTCACCATCAGGTCCGGGACAGGCTAATGAAAAACTGTTTTTT
CASSPSGPGQANEKLFF
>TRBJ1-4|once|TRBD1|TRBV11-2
TGTGCCAGCAGCCCCCAACCGGGACAGGGGGATGAAAAACTGTTTTTT
CASSPQPGQGDEKLFF
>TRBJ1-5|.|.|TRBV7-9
TGTGCCAGCAGCTCAGGGACTGCCCAGCCCCAGCATTTT
CASSSGTAQPQHF
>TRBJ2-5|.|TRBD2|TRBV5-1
TGCGCCAGCAGCTTGGAAGCTAGCGGGGAGTTTAAGACCCAGTACTTC
CASSLEASGEFKTQYF
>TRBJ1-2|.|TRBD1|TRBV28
TGTGCCAGCGACAATACCAGGGGGGGCTACACCTTC
CASDNTRGGYTF
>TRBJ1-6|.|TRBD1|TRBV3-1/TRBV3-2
TGTGCCAGCAGCCAAGTAACAGGGGCAGCCGTTCCCCTCCACTTT
CASSQVTGAAVPLHF
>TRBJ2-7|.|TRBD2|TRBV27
TGTGCCAGCAGTATGGGAGGGTCCTACGAGCAGTACTTC
CASSMGGSYEQYF
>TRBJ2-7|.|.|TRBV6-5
TGTGCCAGCAGACCCGACAGGGAGGCCTACGAGCAGTACTTC
CASRPDREAYEQYF
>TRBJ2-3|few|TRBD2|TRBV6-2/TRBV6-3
TGTGCCAGCAGTTACTGGGGCGGGGGAGCCACAGATACGCAGTATTTT
CASSYWGGGATDTQYF
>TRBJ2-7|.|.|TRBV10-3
TGTGCCATCAGGATACAGGGTGGCAACGAGCAGTACTTC
CAIRIQGGNEQYF
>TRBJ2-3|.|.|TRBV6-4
TGTGCCAGCAGTGCAGGGGTTACGCAGTATTTT
CASSAGVTQYF
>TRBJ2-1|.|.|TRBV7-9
TGTGCCAGCAGCTCTCCGGGACTGGGCATAGATGAGCAGTTCTTC
CASSSPGLGIDEQFF
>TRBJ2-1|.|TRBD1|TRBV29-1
TGCAGCGTTGTCCGGGGACAGGGCGTCTACAATGAGCAGTTCTTC
CSVVRGQGVYNEQFF
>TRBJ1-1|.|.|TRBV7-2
TGTGCCAGCGCGATACAGGGACCCTCGGGCACTGAAGCTTTCTTT
CASAIQGPSGTEAFF
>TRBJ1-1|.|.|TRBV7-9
TGCGCCAGCAGCTCGAGCGGCACTGAAGCTTTCTTT
CASSSSGTEAFF
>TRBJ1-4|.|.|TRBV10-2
TGCGCCAGCGGCGGCAGTTATAATGAAAAACTGTTTTTT
CASGGSYNEKLFF
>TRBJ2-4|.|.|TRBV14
TGTGCCAGCAGCCAGGGGACATTTTTAGCCAAAAACATTCAGTACTTC
CASSQGTFLAKNIQYF